The following is a TCR beta chain sequence with its context. Its specificity is unknown. Sequencing used immunoSEQ multiplex PCR; TCRdb keeps in-frame clones, though not all of them. The data show 98,000 or so clones, 93% seen once. Deletions cut 5 bases from V and 8 bases from J, with 12 bases between. The CDR3 has 12 amino acids. Germline V gene data show CDR1 as MNHEY and CDR2 as SVGAGI. This sample was taken from a study of T cell responses to AZD1222 COVID-19 vaccine. Study as a whole: Second-dose schedules of about 4 or about 12 weeks were combined.

Regarding the study as a whole: Donors were mostly white British, more females; clonal diversity possibly underestimated. Close to half of all spike-specific TCRs reportedly target regions of the variants that are unmutated.

The sequence was obtained from an adult in good health. The material was peripheral blood, obtained on day 0 of AZD1222 vaccination. This chain joins TRBV6-5 and TRBJ1-2; a weak D match, TRBD1 (5 bases). Here the CDR3 DNA reads TGTGCCAGCAGTAAAAGGGGTAGCGGCTACACCTTC. It encodes CASSKRGSGYTF.